The sample holds a few counts of the clone carrying this T cell receptor beta chain. The data were taken from a study of CD8+ T cells in alopecia areata. Starting from PBMCs, sorting isolated CD4+ and CD8+ T cells. The germline V gene has CDR1 SGHDT and CDR2 YYEEEE. The CDR3 covers 16 residues. The V and J ends lost 4 bases and 6 bases respectively, with 21 bases between them. RNA extraction and reverse transcription yielded cDNA as sequencing template. TCRdb's copy holds only in-frame clones and misses some; the assay was immunoSEQ multiplex PCR. This sample carries some 200,000 clones, about 61% of them seen once, and the ten largest clones take over 4%.

Sequencing was carried out using CD8+ T cells sorted from blood. The chain recombines TRBV5-6 with TRBJ2-3; D could derive from TRBD1 or TRBD2 (7 bases each). The sequence came from a human donor in good health. In DNA form, the CDR3 reads TGTGCCAGCAGCAGCCTTACAGGGGCGGGGGCGGATACGCAGTATTTT. Its protein product is CASSSLTGAGADTQYF. Complete variable domain (other parts from reference TRBV5-6 and TRBJ2-3): DAGVTQSPTHLIKTRGQQVTLRCSPKSGHDTVSWYQQALGQGPQFIFQYYEEEERQRGNFPDRFSGHQFPNYSSELNVNALLLGDSALYLCASSSLTGAGADTQYFGPGTRLTVL.